This is a list of T cell receptor beta chains from one sample in a study of long-term antiretroviral therapy in people with HIV. The repertoire was sequenced with immunoSEQ multiplex PCR; TCRdb's copy has only in-frame clones and lacks some. This table has tens of thousands of clones, 80% to 95% appearing once. Sequencing was performed on unsorted PBMCs, taken more than 5 years after starting antiretroviral therapy. Receptors were obtained from a woman in her forties with HIV. The CDR3 runs from the conserved cysteine through the conserved F or W. D genes are given only for firm matches. The listing skips clone size in some rows; elsewhere it reads once, few, many or a size class.

abundance	len	v_gene	d_gene	j_gene	CDR3aa	CDR3nt
NA	13	TRBV9	NA	TRBJ1-2	CASSVGLGDGYTF	TGTGCCAGCAGCGTAGGCCTAGGGGATGGCTACACCTTC
NA	13	TRBV2	NA	TRBJ2-5	CASNPPFQETQYF	TGTGCCAGCAACCCCCCGTTCCAAGAGACCCAGTACTTC
once	15	TRBV9	TRBD1	TRBJ2-5	CASSVSGTGKETQYF	TGTGCCAGCAGCGTATCCGGGACAGGGAAAGAGACCCAGTACTTC
once	13	TRBV7-2	NA	TRBJ2-7	CASSQRPPYEQYF	TGTGCCAGCAGCCAGAGGCCCCCCTACGAGCAGTACTTC
NA	14	TRBV2	TRBD2	TRBJ2-7	CARGTSGNSYEQYF	TGTGCCAGAGGGACTAGCGGGAACTCCTACGAGCAGTACTTC
NA	15	TRBV7-2	TRBD1	TRBJ2-7	CASSSVGDRDYEQYF	TGTGCCAGCAGCTCCGTAGGGGACAGGGACTACGAGCAGTACTTC
once	14	TRBV5-4	NA	TRBJ1-1	CASSFSGGNTEAFF	TGTGCCAGCAGCTTTTCTGGGGGGAACACTGAAGCTTTCTTT
few	12	TRBV30	NA	TRBJ2-3	CAWSTRTDTQYF	TGTGCCTGGAGTACCCGGACAGATACGCAGTATTTT
NA	15	TRBV10-3	TRBD1	TRBJ1-5	CAISEGTVSNQPQHF	TGTGCCATCAGTGAGGGGACAGTTAGCAATCAGCCCCAGCATTTT
NA	14	TRBV14	TRBD1	TRBJ2-1	CASSSTGIYNEQFF	TGTGCCAGCAGCTCGACAGGGATCTACAATGAGCAGTTCTTC
NA	13	TRBV30	NA	TRBJ2-3	CAWNRFLTDTQYF	TGTGCCTGGAACCGGTTTCTCACAGATACGCAGTATTTT
NA	15	TRBV5-1	TRBD2	TRBJ2-1	CASSLGTSEWDEQFF	TGCGCCAGCAGCTTAGGGACTAGTGAGTGGGATGAGCAGTTCTTC